This T cell receptor beta chain was captured by sequencing in a study of cytomegalovirus exposure and HLA in healthy donors (dated by TCRdb to the late 2010s). The study in broad terms: In an earlier analysis of under 600 of the donors, about 270 Gb of sequence data and roughly 100 million unique TCR beta sequences from about 190 million T cells were reported. Using immunosequencing, the study profiled T cell repertoires from around 680 subjects and related those repertoires to cytomegalovirus serostatus. In an earlier analysis of 587 of the donors, high-throughput TCR beta sequencing was used to judge whether each TCR beta V gene segment behaved as functional or pseudogenic. Rather than using new phenotypic data, the later analysis identified candidate immune exposures from TCR beta sequences and from how often those sequences occurred across donors. The number of typed donors differed by locus: about 620-640 for A, B, C, DRB1 and DQB1; 500 to 550 for DQA1; approximately 600 for DPA1; and some 430 for DPB1. Among 398 genotyped donors of the cohort, an average of roughly 230,000 unique TCR beta nucleotide sequences was sequenced per donor, of which roughly 17% were non-productive. Alongside the repertoire data, information on donor age, sex, ethnicity and CMV serostatus was compiled. In a later genetic analysis, genome-wide SNP genotypes for about three fifths of the roughly 670 donors were used, and that subset was treated as a discovery cohort. A separate validation cohort of approximately 120 different subjects was used in addition to the roughly 620-subject first cohort. An early release that covered around 590 HLA-typed donors contained approximately 300 gigabases of sequencing data and roughly 84 million unique TCR sequences. All discovery cohort repertoires had been generated on a single sequencing platform. Of the roughly 400 genotyped donors, approximately 82% fell in the genetic ancestry cluster associated with self-reported Caucasian donors. HLA typing covered class I and class II loci at four-digit resolution. To predict cytomegalovirus infection status, the study brought together high-throughput TCR immunosequencing, statistical association of individual TCRs with disease status, and machine learning. The study aimed to test whether cataloging public T cell receptors could reveal signatures of past pathogen exposure. About 5 DR-DQ haplotypes were handled as single units for association and clustering, since linkage in the cohort was strong. A later analysis re-examined previously published TCR beta repertoires from more than 650 donors and added high-resolution HLA genotyping to investigate patterns of TCR occurrence. Study-level results and caveats: Presence/absence analyses assumed roughly uniform sequencing depth across donors, an assumption that may not hold. For the cohort, immune exposure information was limited to CMV serostatus. According to a later analysis, TCR association rates differed among HLA loci, with DRB1 alleles showing the most associated TCRs and HLA-C alleles showing the fewest. A few of the identified cytomegalovirus-associated TCR beta chains were confirmed in vitro to be specific for cytomegalovirus antigens. Strong co-occurrence of HLA alleles, especially DR and DQ, made assigning TCR associations to individual alleles difficult. A total of 150 to 200 TCR beta chains were listed by the study as associated with cytomegalovirus. A further reported finding was that TCR beta sequences accurately predicted the HLA-A and HLA-B alleles for most subjects in the first cohort. Correlated functional status among segregating V segments might reflect linkage disequilibrium, but an unknown experimental factor could not be ruled out. A later analysis reported that several top co-occurrence clusters appeared linked to parvovirus B19, influenza, CMV and Epstein-Barr virus. Because HLA typing was missing for some donors at each locus, association tests included only the typed subset. Because the 87-base-pair reads could not distinguish some IMGT-functional V segments, including TRBV6-2 and TRBV6-3, those segments were excluded. Across donors, most TCR sequences were observed very rarely, whereas some public TCRs were present in many individuals. In a later analysis, HLA-associated TCR beta chains were found to be more clonally expanded and to have lower generation probabilities than equally common non-associated chains. Compared with the roughly 720-donor mean, donors in an Asian-associated ancestry cluster had fewer N-insertions in productive TCRs, according to a later genetic analysis. A cluster of highly shared sequence variants was judged likely to represent a technical artifact of the sequencing pipeline. At a false discovery rate of 0.05, a later analysis linked some 18,000 TCR beta sequences to specific HLA alleles. In a later genetic analysis, a missense DCLRE1C variant was associated with V-gene and J-gene trimming of TCR beta chains, and the association was replicated in an independent cohort. The authors suggested that the approach could potentially be generalized to other disease states and immunological phenotypes. In an earlier analysis of about 600 of the donors, most TCR beta V segments appeared in productive rearrangements about 87% or about 30% of the time, broadly matching IMGT annotations. According to a later analysis, most CMV-associated TCR beta chains appeared to be HLA-restricted, and the HLA associations seemed to be driven largely by CMV exposure. Only TCR beta chains were sequenced in this cohort, and the absence of alpha or paired-chain data limited detectable features. The earlier analysis of approximately 590 of the donors excluded 15 to 20 rarely observed V segments, including chromosome 9 orphons, because counts were too low. The classifier was reported to diagnose cytomegalovirus status with high specificity and sensitivity in both the original and validation cohorts.

The cohort consisted of fewer than 700 healthy bone marrow donors. Cohort members were all nominally healthy when sampled, although unrecorded immune exposures were likely present. The donor tested CMV seronegative, placing the donor among the roughly 350 seronegative members of the cohort. A peripheral blood sample was provided by each donor, and peripheral blood mononuclear cells were used for TCR beta sequencing. Genomic DNA was extracted from the blood cell samples with the Qiagen DNeasy Blood Extraction Kit. The germline V and J ends show losses of 5 bases and 6 bases respectively, and no gene match explains 21 bases of the junction. CDR1 SGHTA and CDR2 FQGNSA were looked up in the germline V gene. There are 18 amino acids in the CDR3, from cysteine to phenylalanine inclusive. Of the read, only the CDR3 DNA is kept; its 54 bases are in frame from base 1. Library preparation employed the immunoSEQ multiplex PCR assay. For the multiplex PCR, a mixture combining 60 forward primers for TCR Vbeta segments and 13 reverse primers for TCR Jbeta segments was used. A multiplex PCR assay on genomic DNA amplified the CDR3 region of rearranged TCR beta genes. On the Illumina HiSeq System, the amplified TCR beta libraries were sequenced as 87-base-pair reads. On the study's bioinformatics: A later analysis counted tens of millions of unique TCR beta chains across the 650 to 800 repertoires, and 10 million to 12 million of these chains were shared by at least two donors. To remove PCR and sequencing errors, raw reads were error-corrected and collapsed into unique sequences using a nearest-neighbor algorithm that merged closely related sequences. CDR3 sequences were aligned to IMGT reference sequences to assign V, D and J gene segments. For a sequence to be retained, at least a six-nucleotide match to both a V gene segment and a J gene segment was required. Rearrangements were called productive when the CDR3 lacked stop codons and stayed in frame with V and J; all others were non-productive. CDR3 was defined according to IMGT convention as the region running from the second conserved V-encoded cysteine to the conserved J-encoded phenylalanine. The earlier analysis of about 610 of the donors excluded sequences that lacked an unambiguous match to a single V gene segment. In an earlier analysis of 587 of the donors, a V segment was called functional when productive rearrangements were above 56.7%, and segregating when the standard deviation between donors exceeded 5%. A statistical classification framework was built for diagnosing cytomegalovirus status from the catalog of TCR beta chain sequences. In a later analysis, V and J genes were assigned by comparing TCR nucleotide sequences against IMGT/GENE-DB human TR gene sequences. A later analysis assigned CDR3 sequences and most-parsimonious VDJ recombination scenarios with the TCRdist pipeline. In a later analysis, each TCR beta chain was defined by its CDR3 amino acid sequence together with its V-gene family, and reads lacking a unique V-gene family were excluded. In a later analysis, approximately 640 highly shared, low-generation-probability nucleotide sequences were removed to address suspected cross-contamination and a sequencing artifact. A later analysis calculated a clonal expansion index for each public chain from normalized within-repertoire ranks of inferred template counts. In a later analysis, generation probabilities were computed with a VDJ recombination model fitted to out-of-frame rearrangements, and the resulting probabilities were checked against IGoR. A later analysis scored TCR-TCR, TCR-HLA and TCR-CMV co-occurrence with hypergeometric tests, applying a repertoire-size bias correction to TCR pairs. False discovery rates were estimated in a later analysis by permuting HLA or CMV assignments 20 times. In a later analysis, co-occurring TCRs were grouped using DBSCAN, and TCRdist sequence similarity was added for clustering within HLA-allele-positive subsets. For co-occurrence clustering, repertoires with fewer than 30,000 or more than 120,000 public chains were excluded, along with five repertoires with anomalous nucleotide sharing. Imported from immuneACCESS, the table was reduced by TCRdb to in-frame sequences with V and J called. These copies leave out some clones; in studies compared against another copy, an unresolved V gene accounts for under half, and the cause of the remainder is not known. From that table come the V and J calls and clone size; the DNA was used to work out D and trimming. In this sample the table shows around 58,000 clones, about 76% of which occur a single time. Around 2.6% of the sample belongs to the ten largest clones.

As for this clone: Its antigen is not yet known. Per-nucleotide qualities are absent, and no much larger clonotype sits a single base away.

Source material: PBMCs. The rearranged segments are TRBV7-2 and TRBJ1-1; TRBD1 matches 7 bases in the middle. This receptor was taken from a female donor in good health and CMV-seronegative. The nucleotide sequence reads as follows: TGTGCCAGCAGCGGGAGACGGGACAGCTTAATGAACACCCCTGAAGCTTTCTTT. The translation is CASSGRRDSLMNTPEAFF.